This TCR beta chain is drawn from a study of CD8+CD57+ T cells in acquired aplastic anemia listed by TCRdb under 2018. In terms of the full investigation: Extracted DNA from sorted CD4+ and CD8+ cells averaged approximately 3 ug, ranging from about 0.2 to 30 ug. CD8+CD57+ expansion was defined as frequency above the mean frequency observed in healthy subjects. General findings and caveats noted by the study authors: Nearly 30 CD8+ CDR3 sequences were found in both patients and controls but appeared to be highly expressed in patients and within the immunodominant clones of the patients. Patients and healthy controls showed no significant difference in CD8+ Simpson's diversity (P=0.060).

This clonotype was seen many times. The specificity of this receptor is unknown. Qualities for individual bases were not recorded, and no much larger clone is one base off. Expansion of CD8+CD57+ cells had been shown by flow cytometry in the patients chosen for sequencing. Every patient had severe acquired aplastic anemia, diagnosed using the International Study of Aplastic Anemia and Agranulocytosis and Camitta criteria. No therapy had been received by the patients at the time of blood sampling. The study deep-sequenced TCR repertoires of sorted CD4+ and CD8+ blood T cells from severe aplastic anemia patients and healthy subjects. Patients were enrolled under clinicaltrials.gov protocols 00001620, 01623167, 00001397, 00071045, 00081523 and 00961064 in the USA. Ficoll-Paque density gradient centrifugation was used to isolate peripheral blood mononuclear cells. Before DNA was extracted, CD4+ and CD8+ T cells were sorted using either FACS or magnetic beads.

Genomic DNA served as template for TCR beta VDJ combination and CDR3 sequence profiling. An Illumina HiSeq 2000 was used for TCR repertoire sequencing. For the original study's pipeline: Repertoire assessment relied on Simpson's diversity index, CDR3 size and DJ length profiles, and TRBV/TRBJ rearrangement plots. The immunodominant clone was defined as the most abundant DNA sequence in deep sequencing data. CDR3 amino acid sequences were screened for sharing across subjects and compared with published repertoires and the VDJdb database. In TCRdb, the public reads were trimmed at Q25 with fastp and aligned with MiXCR, with productive beta chains retained. Rows are unified per CDR3 protein, each entry keeping the most common DNA and genes. What appears here as the V and J calls and clone size reflects TCRdb's work, not the paper's. Within this sample are approximately 250,000 distinct CDR3 sequences, with around 82% of them counted one time only. The ten largest clones add up to 40% to 50% of the sample.

V was cut back by 0 bases and J by 0 bases, leaving a gap of 6 bases between them. From the germline V gene, CDR1 is ENHRY and CDR2 is SYGVKD. The CDR3 has 14 amino acids, counting the end cysteine and phenylalanine. Only the CDR3 part of the read is kept: 42 bases, read in frame from the first base. The V and J genes are TRBV10-3 and TRBJ2-7; the D gene cannot be named for sure. This clonotype was obtained from a human donor with aplastic anemia. The sample taken for sequencing was sorted CD4+, CD8+, or CD8+CD57+ T cells (not recorded which) from PBMCs. For the CDR3, the sequence is CAISESAFSYEQYF. The bases read TGTGCCATCAGTGAGTCAGCTTTCTCCTACGAGCAGTACTTC.